This is a list of T cell receptor beta chains from one sample in a study of blood T cell repertoires in COVID-19. TCRdb keeps only in-frame clones here, not all; method: immunoSEQ multiplex PCR. Altogether around 93,000 clones are present, approximately 87% being singletons, with the ten largest covering about 16%. Sequenced: peripheral blood. These receptors originate from a human donor in a cohort sampled during active COVID-19. The CDR3 runs from the conserved cysteine through the conserved F or W. D genes are given only for firm matches. Rows give clone size only sometimes, using once, few, many, or a class for an expanded clone.

V gene,J gene,D gene,clone size,CDR3 protein,CDR3 DNA
TRBV27,TRBJ2-7,TRBD1,-,CASSLYNRGREQYF,TGTGCCAGCAGTTTATACAACAGGGGAAGAGAGCAGTACTTC
TRBV4-1,TRBJ2-1,TRBD2,once,CASSQETSGRYEQFF,TGCGCCAGCAGCCAAGAGACTAGCGGGAGATATGAGCAGTTCTTC
TRBV7-3,TRBJ2-1,TRBD2,medium-sized,CASSKGTSGGYNEQFF,TGTGCCAGCAGCAAAGGAACTAGCGGGGGCTACAATGAGCAGTTCTTC
TRBV5-1,TRBJ1-1,TRBD1,-,CASSLGLDRGYTEAFF,TGCGCCAGCAGCTTGGGGCTTGACAGGGGGTACACTGAAGCTTTCTTT
TRBV19,TRBJ1-4,-,-,CASSIARASEKLFF,TGTGCCAGTAGTATCGCCAGGGCTTCTGAAAAACTGTTTTTT
TRBV29-1,TRBJ2-5,-,-,CSVGHVETQYF,TGCAGCGTCGGACATGTTGAGACCCAGTACTTC
TRBV5-4,TRBJ1-1,-,-,CASSLGGGRNTEAFF,TGTGCCAGCAGCTTGGGGGGGGGACGGAACACTGAAGCTTTCTTT
TRBV6-5,TRBJ2-7,-,-,CASSYGLNYEQYF,TGTGCCAGCAGTTACGGACTTAACTACGAGCAGTACTTC
TRBV7-9,TRBJ1-3,TRBD1,-,CASSAGTGAGNTIYF,TGTGCCAGCAGCGCAGGGACAGGGGCTGGAAACACCATATATTTT
TRBV5-4,TRBJ2-3,TRBD2,-,CASSSGGRGSTDTQYF,TGTGCCAGCAGCTCTGGCGGGAGGGGAAGCACAGATACGCAGTATTTT
TRBV29-1,TRBJ2-5,TRBD2,once,CSVKKRGAEETQYF,TGCAGCGTTAAAAAGCGGGGGGCCGAGGAGACCCAGTACTTC
TRBV6-5,TRBJ1-2,-,-,CASSYSGAGYTF,TGTGCCAGCAGTTACTCAGGGGCTGGCTACACCTTC
TRBV6-5,TRBJ2-7,-,-,CASSYSSQGKYEQYF,TGTGCCAGCAGTTACTCGTCACAGGGAAAATACGAGCAGTACTTC
TRBV18,TRBJ2-5,-,-,CASSPVYSVVPETQYF,TGTGCCAGCTCACCAGTTTATTCCGTAGTTCCGGAGACCCAGTACTTC
TRBV6-6,TRBJ1-2,TRBD1,-,CASNRKQGNYGYTF,TGTGCCAGCAATCGCAAACAGGGGAACTATGGCTACACCTTC
TRBV2,TRBJ2-1,TRBD2,few,CASSEGGGPFNEQFF,TGTGCCAGCAGTGAGGGGGGAGGGCCGTTCAATGAGCAGTTCTTC
TRBV5-4,TRBJ1-4,-,-,CASSLSRQNEKLFF,TGTGCCAGCAGCTTGTCCAGGCAAAATGAAAAACTGTTTTTT
TRBV18,TRBJ2-3,TRBD2,-,CASSRTRLAGGSTDTQYF,TGTGCCAGCTCCCGTACGCGACTAGCGGGGGGAAGCACAGATACGCAGTATTTT
TRBV2,TRBJ1-1,-,-,CASSEGRVHTEAFF,TGTGCCAGCAGTGAAGGCAGGGTCCACACTGAAGCTTTCTTT
TRBV6-2/TRBV6-3,TRBJ1-1,-,-,CASSYYASGTEAFF,TGTGCCAGCAGTTATTACGCCTCGGGCACTGAAGCTTTCTTT
TRBV28,TRBJ1-2,-,once,CASSLLGRVGGYTF,TGTGCCAGCAGTTTATTAGGCAGGGTGGGTGGCTACACCTTC
TRBV15,TRBJ2-5,-,-,CATSPSIAGRETQYF,TGTGCCACCAGCCCAAGTATTGCGGGGAGGGAGACCCAGTACTTC
TRBV11-2,TRBJ2-3,-,-,CASSTRRGTTQYF,TGTGCCAGCAGCACACGCCGGGGGACTACGCAGTATTTT
TRBV7-9,TRBJ2-3,TRBD2,few,CASSLIRGDTDTQYF,TGTGCCAGCAGCTTAATCCGGGGGGACACAGATACGCAGTATTTT
TRBV12-3/TRBV12-4,TRBJ2-7,-,-,CASSERRGEEQYF,TGTGCCAGCAGTGAACGAAGGGGCGAGGAGCAGTACTTC
TRBV27,TRBJ2-1,TRBD2,-,CASSSYDSGSNNEQFF,TGTGCCAGCAGTTCATATGATAGCGGGAGTAACAATGAGCAGTTCTTC
TRBV7-9,TRBJ2-2,TRBD1,few,CASSLGQGDTGELFF,TGTGCCAGCAGTCTGGGACAGGGGGACACCGGGGAGCTGTTTTTT
TRBV19,TRBJ1-5,-,-,CASSIGLLSNQPQHF,TGTGCCAGTAGTATTGGGCTTCTTAGCAATCAGCCCCAGCATTTT
TRBV15,TRBJ1-3,-,-,CATSRGRVLSGNTIYF,TGTGCCACCAGCAGAGGCCGGGTCCTCTCTGGAAACACCATATATTTT
TRBV30,TRBJ1-1,TRBD1,once,CAWRDGKDREAFF,TGTGCCTGGAGGGATGGGAAGGACAGGGAAGCTTTCTTT
TRBV27,TRBJ1-6,-,many,CASSPFWEGTYNSPLHF,TGTGCCAGCAGCCCCTTTTGGGAAGGGACATATAATTCACCCCTCCACTTT
TRBV6-2/TRBV6-3,TRBJ1-1,TRBD1,-,CASSKRQGWDEAFF,TGTGCCAGCAGTAAGAGACAGGGATGGGACGAAGCTTTCTTT
TRBV6-5,TRBJ2-1,TRBD1,-,CASSPGQGSYNEQFF,TGTGCCAGCAGCCCGGGACAGGGATCCTACAATGAGCAGTTCTTC
TRBV9,TRBJ1-6,-,-,CASSVGRDKNSPLHF,TGTGCCAGCAGCGTAGGAAGGGACAAGAATTCACCCCTCCACTTT
TRBV30,TRBJ2-2,-,-,CAWGAGTYTGELFF,TGTGCCTGGGGCGCCGGGACATACACCGGGGAGCTGTTTTTT
TRBV18,TRBJ1-3,-,-,CASSPSGQNGNTIYF,TGTGCCAGCTCACCATCAGGACAGAATGGAAACACCATATATTTT
TRBV6-2/TRBV6-3,TRBJ1-6,TRBD1,-,CASSRDRPLLSPLHF,TGTGCCAGCAGCCGGGACAGACCACTACTTTCACCCCTCCACTTT
TRBV7-9,TRBJ2-3,-,-,CASSSKNGGSSTDTQYF,TGTGCCAGCAGCTCCAAAAACGGGGGATCTAGCACAGATACGCAGTATTTT
TRBV5-1,TRBJ1-6,TRBD1,-,CASSLNSGTGYSPLHF,TGCGCCAGCAGCTTGAATTCCGGGACAGGGTATTCACCCCTCCACTTT
TRBV3-1/TRBV3-2,TRBJ2-6,TRBD1,-,CASAGTGSSGANVLTF,TGTGCCAGCGCCGGGACAGGGAGCTCTGGGGCCAACGTCCTGACTTTC
TRBV25-1,TRBJ2-3,TRBD2,-,CASSLPLPGLEVDTQYF,TGTGCCAGCAGTTTGCCTTTGCCGGGACTAGAGGTAGATACGCAGTATTTT
TRBV10-3,TRBJ1-2,-,-,CAISDAGNGYTF,TGTGCCATCAGTGATGCGGGGAATGGCTACACCTTC